These 16 T cell receptor beta chains originate from one sample sequenced in a study of shared clonotypes between healthy human individuals. The assay was immunoSEQ multiplex PCR, and TCRdb's table has in-frame clones only and misses some. There are about 1 million clones in the sample; 70% to 80% occur only once, and over 1.3% lies in the top ten. Sequenced material: memory CD4+ T cells sorted from blood. Noted subset: CD45RA-negative fraction. The receptors originated from a man aged 18 to 30 in good health.

V usage is TRBV7-8 and J usage is TRBJ2-1; TRBD2 agrees at 11 bases. V was pared by 3 bases and J by 8 bases, with 9 bases of the junction left unmatched. The germline gives CDR1 SGHVS, CDR2 FQNEAQ. The CDR3 has 16 residues. This CDR3 is CASSFASGRSSDEQFF. CDR3 coding DNA: TGTGCCAGCAGCTTCGCTAGCGGGAGGAGTAGTGATGAGCAGTTCTTC.

This clone was detected ten times or more. The junction does not match germline at one end; this may be a read error. The chain combines TRBV7-7 with TRBJ2-1; D unclear. This CDR3 region has 13 residues. CDR1 and CDR2 (germline): SSHAT, FNYEAQ (reference sequence). CDR3 residues: CASSLGFGNEQFF. CDR3 coding DNA: TGTGCTAGCAGCTTAGGATTCGGCAATGAGCAGTTCTTC. Full variable domain (outside the CDR3, taken from reference TRBV7-7 and TRBJ2-1): GAGVSQSPRYKVTKRGQDVTLRCDPISSHATLYWYQQALGQGPEFLTYFNYEAQPDKSGLPSDRFSAERPEGSISTLTIQRTEQRDSAMYRCASSLGFGNEQFFGPGTRLTVL.

This rearrangement joins TRBV7-9 to TRBJ2-1; D might be TRBD1 (5 bases). Germline V CDR1 and CDR2: SEHNR, FQNEAQ (reference sequence). This CDR3 is 14 amino acids long. V shed 0 bases and J shed 8 bases, with 11 bases lying between them. The CDR3 DNA is TGTGCCAGCAGCTTAGCAGACAGTAGTCATGAGCAGTTCTTC. This gives the protein CASSLADSSHEQFF.

This chain joins TRBV11-2 and TRBJ2-1, with 7 nucleotides matching TRBD1. Germline V gene lookup returns CDR1 SGHAT and CDR2 FQNNGV. J gave up 3 bases and V 1 base, and 3 bases lay outside the gene matches. CDR3 size: 15 residues. The chain's CDR3 is CASSLGDSIYNEQFF. DNA for the CDR3: TGTGCCAGCAGCTTAGGGGACAGCATCTACAATGAGCAGTTCTTC.

The rearrangement links TRBV25-1 to TRBJ2-1; D is ambiguous. Germline CDR1 and CDR2: MGHDK and SYGVNS. The germline V and J ends were trimmed by 8 bases and 7 bases, with 15 bases remaining between them. The CDR3 is 13 amino acids. In DNA form, the CDR3 reads TGTGCCAGCGTCCCCCCGGGTAAGAATGAGCAGTTCTTC. Translated, it gives CASVPPGKNEQFF.

Ten or more counts support this clone. This sequence joins TRBV6-1 and TRBJ1-1; no clear D gene. Germline lookup yields CDR1 MNHNS and CDR2 SASEGT. V was shortened by 2 bases and J by 1 base, with 2 bases between the two germline ends. CDR3 size: 12 residues. DNA of the CDR3: TGTGCCAGCAGTGAATGGAACACTGAAGCTTTCTTT. Translated, it gives CASSEWNTEAFF.

This clone was seen ten or more times. Because the CDR3's place on the DNA is in doubt, the DNA is left out and the CDR3 is given as listed by TCRdb. This sequence joins TRBV1 and TRBJ2-3; the table calls TRBD2, which could not be checked here. TRBV1 is a documented pseudogene. The CDR3 is 17 amino acids long, termini counted. The CDR3 here is CTSSQDVVAGGTDTQYF.

This chain connects TRBV6-6 to TRBJ2-7; TRBD2 matches 7 bases. J was trimmed by 0 bases and V by 2 bases; bases with no gene match: 1. The germline V gene encodes CDR1 MNHNY and CDR2 SVGAGI (reference sequence). The CDR3 has 14 residues. In DNA form, the CDR3 reads TGTGCCAGCAGTTACCTAGCGGTCTCCTACGAGCAGTACTTC. Encoded protein: CASSYLAVSYEQYF.

The rearrangement joins TRBV5-4 to TRBJ1-2, with 8 bases matching TRBD1. This CDR3 spans 15 amino acids. V lost 5 bases, J lost 1 base, and 7 bases stayed unmatched. In germline, CDR1 is SGHNT, CDR2 YYREEE (reference sequence). The CDR3 coding sequence is TGTGCCAGCAGTCCGACAGGGGCCCTTAACTATGGCTACACCTTC. It translates to CASSPTGALNYGYTF.

Regarding this clone: The identical CDR3 is also encoded by other nucleotide sequences in the sample. The chain uses TRBV7-2 and TRBJ2-3, with D uncertain. Trimming shortened V by 5 bases and J by 6 bases, and 9 bases separated the two germline ends. CDR3 length: 12 residues. Germline assignment: CDR1 SGHTA and CDR2 FQGNSA. The CDR3 sequence is CASSPRKDTQYF. CDR3 DNA sequence: TGTGCCAGCAGCCCTCGGAAGGATACGCAGTATTTT.

The J gene is TRBJ1-5, the V gene TRBV25-1; no definite D call. V was cut by 4 bases and J by 2 bases, with 9 bases left in between. This CDR3 is 14 amino acids long. Germline V lookup: CDR1 MGHDK, CDR2 SYGVNS. The DNA for the CDR3 is TGTGCCAGCAGTGGAAGGGAGGGCAATCAGCCCCAGCATTTT. Protein sequence: CASSGREGNQPQHF.

Remarks on this clone: Only one base separates this from a far larger clonotype, so it likely reflects a read error. Within the sample, other DNA sequences also encode this same CDR3. The V and J genes are TRBV15 and TRBJ1-5; D unclear. CDR3 size: 14 residues. The germline V gene has CDR1 LNHNV and CDR2 YYDKDF (reference sequence). The V end lost 0 bases, the J end lost 2 bases, and 5 bases lay between the germline ends. CDR3 coding DNA: TGTGCCACCAGCAGAGATGGGGGCAATCAGCCCCAGCATTTT. Amino acid sequence: CATSRDGGNQPQHF.

This rearrangement joins TRBV7-2 to TRBJ2-1, with TRBD2 matching over 10 bases. Germline CDR1 SGHTA, CDR2 FQGNSA. J was trimmed by 9 bases and V by 2 bases; bases with no gene match: 7. This CDR3 has 15 residues. The CDR3 DNA reads TGTGCCAGCAGCTTAAGAGCGGGAGGGGATGGTGAGCAGTTCTTC. Translation: CASSLRAGGDGEQFF.

V is TRBV29-1 and J is TRBJ1-6; D is unresolved. The CDR3 contains 12 residues. Trimming took off 7 bases at V and 14 bases at J, with 18 bases between the two ends. The germline V gene encodes CDR1 SQVTM and CDR2 ANQGSEA. The CDR3 DNA is TGCAGCGCCGTAGGGCAAGCCGGGACCCTCCACTTT. Amino acid sequence: CSAVGQAGTLHF.

The V and J genes are TRBV4-2 and TRBJ2-4; 14 bases agree with TRBD2. This CDR3 has 20 residues. The V gene's germline CDR1 is LGHNA and CDR2 YNFKEQ. The V gene end was trimmed by 0 bases and the J gene end by 1 base; junction bases not matched to a gene: 8. The CDR3 coding sequence is TGTGCCAGCAGCCAAGAGGTGGGACTAGCGGGGGAGCAGGCCAAAAACATTCAGTACTTC. This gives the protein CASSQEVGLAGEQAKNIQYF.

The CDR3 loop reads CAWSEWVNTEAFF. CDR3 nucleotides: TGTGCCTGGAGTGAATGGGTGAACACTGAAGCTTTCTTT. This chain joins TRBV30 and TRBJ1-1; D is unresolved. The CDR3 is 13 amino acids. V lost 1 base, J lost 0 bases, and 6 bases lay in between. The germline gives CDR1 GTSNPN, CDR2 SVGIG (reference sequence).